These T cell receptor beta chains were read from a single sample in a study of cytomegalovirus exposure and HLA in healthy donors. The protocol was immunoSEQ multiplex PCR, while the TCRdb copy is restricted to in-frame clones and leaves out a portion. This sample carries 150,000 to 200,000 clones, 70% to 80% of them seen once, and the ten largest clones take 13% to 15%. The material sequenced was PBMCs. These receptor sequences come from a middle-aged woman in good health and CMV-seronegative. The CDR3 runs from the conserved cysteine through the conserved F or W. Fields, in order: CDR3 DNA, CDR3 protein, V gene, D gene, J gene, clone size. The D gene is left open where the match is weak. Only part of the rows carry a size: once, few, many, or a class if the clone is expanded.

TGCGCCAGCAGCTCGAACTTCATCGCCAACTACGAGCAGTACTTC	CASSSNFIANYEQYF	TRBV5-1	-	TRBJ2-7	-
TGTGCCTGGAGTATCCCAGACAGGCCGTCAAGCTCTGGGGCCAACGTCCTGACTTTC	CAWSIPDRPSSSGANVLTF	TRBV30	-	TRBJ2-6	once
TGTGCCAGCACTTGGGGACAGGATTACACTGAAGCTTTCTTT	CASTWGQDYTEAFF	TRBV6-6	TRBD1	TRBJ1-1	few
TGTGCCAGCAGTGAGAGGAGCTATGGCTACACCTTC	CASSERSYGYTF	TRBV6-1	-	TRBJ1-2	-
TGTGCCAGCAGTTACTTCTGGAGTCGCACCGGGGAGCTGTTTTTT	CASSYFWSRTGELFF	TRBV6-5	-	TRBJ2-2	once
TGCGCCAGCAGCCAAGACAGCTCTGGGGCCAACGGCCTGACTTTC	CASSQDSSGANGLTF	TRBV4-3	-	TRBJ2-6	-
TGTGCCAGCAGTTCCGATACAGGGGGGGTCACCGGGGAGCTGTTTTTT	CASSSDTGGVTGELFF	TRBV28	-	TRBJ2-2	-
TGTGCCAGCAGCCCCGACAGGGGAGTGGATTCACCCCTCCACTTT	CASSPDRGVDSPLHF	TRBV11-1	TRBD1	TRBJ1-6	-
TGTGCCACCCGAAGGGGCCAATATAGCAATCAGCCCCAGCATTTT	CATRRGQYSNQPQHF	TRBV6-5	-	TRBJ1-5	-
TGTGCCAGCAGTATGCCGCAGGGCGGGGCTGAGACCCAGTACTTC	CASSMPQGGAETQYF	TRBV28	-	TRBJ2-5	once
TGTGCCAGCAGCTTAGTACAGATCAATCAGCCCCAGCATTTT	CASSLVQINQPQHF	TRBV7-2	-	TRBJ1-5	-
TGTGCCTGGAGGGGTTCCGGGACTTTTTCCTACGAGCAGTACTTC	CAWRGSGTFSYEQYF	TRBV30	-	TRBJ2-7	-
TGTGCCAGCAGCGTACGGGCGGGGGCGGGTACAGATACGCAGTATTTT	CASSVRAGAGTDTQYF	TRBV9	-	TRBJ2-3	-
TGTGCCAGCAGTGCCGGACAGGCTAATGAAAAACTGTTTTTT	CASSAGQANEKLFF	TRBV6-5	TRBD1	TRBJ1-4	-
TGCAGCGCCAACGGGGGAGGCACTGAAGCTTTCTTT	CSANGGGTEAFF	TRBV29-1	-	TRBJ1-1	-
TGTGCCAGCAGCTTAGGACAGTCGAATCAGCCCCAGCATTTT	CASSLGQSNQPQHF	TRBV7-9	-	TRBJ1-5	-
TGTGCCAGCAGCCACGGACTAGCGGGAGCCGGGGAGCTGTTTTTT	CASSHGLAGAGELFF	TRBV9	TRBD2	TRBJ2-2	-
TGCGCCAGCAGCCGGGTCGCGGACACTGGCTACGAGCAGTACTTC	CASSRVADTGYEQYF	TRBV4-1	-	TRBJ2-7	-
TGTGCCAGCAGCTTAGATAGCCGCTCCTATAATTCACCCCTCCACTTT	CASSLDSRSYNSPLHF	TRBV11-2	-	TRBJ1-6	-
TGTGCCAGCAGCTTAGGACAGGGGAGTACTGAAGCTTTCTTT	CASSLGQGSTEAFF	TRBV7-9	TRBD1	TRBJ1-1	-
TGTGCCAGCAACTCTCGGGGGGCGGTAGATACGCAGTATTTT	CASNSRGAVDTQYF	TRBV2	-	TRBJ2-3	-
TGCGCCAGCAGCCCAGGACTAGTAACAGATACGCAGTATTTT	CASSPGLVTDTQYF	TRBV5-1	TRBD2	TRBJ2-3	-
TGTGCCAGCAGTCCAAGACAGGGGGGAGGCTACAATGAGCAGTTCTTC	CASSPRQGGGYNEQFF	TRBV7-9	TRBD1	TRBJ2-1	-
TGTGCCAGCTCACCGGGTTCCGGGAGTAACACTGAAGCTTTCTTT	CASSPGSGSNTEAFF	TRBV18	-	TRBJ1-1	-
TGCGCCAGCAGCTTACGGACAGGGGATACTGAAGCTTTCTTT	CASSLRTGDTEAFF	TRBV5-1	TRBD1	TRBJ1-1	few
TGTGCCAGCAGCGTCAACAGGGGTAATATCCTCAATGAGCAGTTCTTC	CASSVNRGNILNEQFF	TRBV5-8	TRBD1	TRBJ2-1	-